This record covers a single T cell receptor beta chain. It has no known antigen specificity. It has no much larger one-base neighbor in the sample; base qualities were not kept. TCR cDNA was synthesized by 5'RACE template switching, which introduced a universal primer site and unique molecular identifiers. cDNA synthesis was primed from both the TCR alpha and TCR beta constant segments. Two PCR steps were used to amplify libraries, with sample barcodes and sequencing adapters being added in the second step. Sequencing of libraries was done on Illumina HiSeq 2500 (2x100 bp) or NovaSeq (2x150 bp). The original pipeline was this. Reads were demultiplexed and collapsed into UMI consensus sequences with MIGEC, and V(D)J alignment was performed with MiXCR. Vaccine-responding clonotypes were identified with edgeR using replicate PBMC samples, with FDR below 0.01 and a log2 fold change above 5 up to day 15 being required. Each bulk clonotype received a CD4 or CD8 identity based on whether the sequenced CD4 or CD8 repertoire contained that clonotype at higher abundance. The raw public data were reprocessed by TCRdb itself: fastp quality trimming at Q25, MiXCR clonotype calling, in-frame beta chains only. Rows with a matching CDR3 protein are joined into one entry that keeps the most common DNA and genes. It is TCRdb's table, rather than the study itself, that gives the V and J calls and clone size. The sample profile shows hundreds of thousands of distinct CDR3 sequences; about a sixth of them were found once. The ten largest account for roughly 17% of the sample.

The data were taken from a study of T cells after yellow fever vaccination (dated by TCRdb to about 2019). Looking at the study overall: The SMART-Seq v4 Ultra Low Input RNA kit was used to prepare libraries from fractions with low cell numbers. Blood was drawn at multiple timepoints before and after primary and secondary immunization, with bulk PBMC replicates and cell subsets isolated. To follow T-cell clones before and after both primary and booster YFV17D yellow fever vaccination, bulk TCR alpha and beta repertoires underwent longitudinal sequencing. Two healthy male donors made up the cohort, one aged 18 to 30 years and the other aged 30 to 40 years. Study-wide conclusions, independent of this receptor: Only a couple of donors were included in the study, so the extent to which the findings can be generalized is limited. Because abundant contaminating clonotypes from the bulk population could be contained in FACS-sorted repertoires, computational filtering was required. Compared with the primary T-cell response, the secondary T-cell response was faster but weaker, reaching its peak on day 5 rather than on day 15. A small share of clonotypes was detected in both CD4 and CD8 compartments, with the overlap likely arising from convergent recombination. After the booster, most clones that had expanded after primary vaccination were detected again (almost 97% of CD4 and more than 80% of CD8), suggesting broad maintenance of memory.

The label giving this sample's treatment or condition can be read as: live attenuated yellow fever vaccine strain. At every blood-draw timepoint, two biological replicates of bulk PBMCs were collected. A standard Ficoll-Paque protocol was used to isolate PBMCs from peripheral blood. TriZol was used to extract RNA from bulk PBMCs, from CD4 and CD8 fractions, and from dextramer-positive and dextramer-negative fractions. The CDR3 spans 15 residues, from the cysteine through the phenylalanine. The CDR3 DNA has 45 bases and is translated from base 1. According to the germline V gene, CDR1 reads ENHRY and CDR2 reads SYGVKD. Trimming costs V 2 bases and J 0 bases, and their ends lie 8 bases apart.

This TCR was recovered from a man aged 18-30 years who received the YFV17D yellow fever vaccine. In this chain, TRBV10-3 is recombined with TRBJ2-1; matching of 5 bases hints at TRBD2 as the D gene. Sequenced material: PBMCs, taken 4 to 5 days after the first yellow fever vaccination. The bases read TGTGCCATCAGTGAGGGGGAGAGCTCCTACAATGAGCAGTTCTTC. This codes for CAISEGESSYNEQFF.